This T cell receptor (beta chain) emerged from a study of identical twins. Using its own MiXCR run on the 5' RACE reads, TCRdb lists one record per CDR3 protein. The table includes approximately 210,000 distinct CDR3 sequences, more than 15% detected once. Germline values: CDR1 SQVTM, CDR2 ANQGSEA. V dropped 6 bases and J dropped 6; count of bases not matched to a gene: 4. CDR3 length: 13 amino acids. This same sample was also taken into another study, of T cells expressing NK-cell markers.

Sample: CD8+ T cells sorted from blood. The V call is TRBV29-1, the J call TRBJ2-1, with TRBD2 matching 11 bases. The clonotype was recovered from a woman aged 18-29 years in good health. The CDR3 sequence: CSVGLAEINEQFF. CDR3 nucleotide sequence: TGCAGCGTGGGACTAGCGGAAATCAATGAGCAGTTCTTC.